Shown below are 24 T cell receptor beta chains from a single sample sequenced in a study of Graves' ophthalmopathy and Graves' hyperthyroidism. Amplification targeted the TCR beta CDR3 regions, with RNA transcripts as the source material. HTBI primers were used in a first-round RT-PCR, which preceded a second-round multiplex PCR. TCRdb re-analysed the multiplex PCR reads in MiXCR, keeping a single row per CDR3 protein. The data contain about 400,000 distinct CDR3 sequences, roughly 18% of them singletons. Sequencing input: peripheral blood. The receptor source for this set is a woman aged 18-30 years with Graves' ophthalmopathy.

This chain links TRBV6-1 with TRBJ1-1, with no clear D. The CDR3 is made up of 14 amino acids. Germline CDR1 reads MNHNS; CDR2 reads SASEGT. V gave up 8 bases and J gave up 1 base, with 14 bases separating them. The CDR3 loop reads CASVGWEANTEAFF. In DNA, the CDR3 is TGTGCCAGCGTAGGTTGGGAGGCGAACACTGAAGCTTTCTTT.

This clonotype appeared many times. This chain connects TRBV7-2 to TRBJ1-5; the D gene is possibly TRBD1 (5 bases). The length of the CDR3 is 14 residues. Germline V CDR1 and CDR2: SGHTA, FQGNSA. Trimming removed 2 bases from V and 5 bases from J, with 10 bases in between. CDR3 sequence reads: CASSLSQGDQPQHF. In DNA, the CDR3 is TGTGCCAGCAGCTTATCGCAGGGCGATCAGCCCCAGCATTTT.

This clonotype turned up a few times. This chain links TRBV28 with TRBJ2-7; TRBD2 aligns across 8 bases. V shed 5 bases, J shed 9 bases, and the junction held 18 bases outside the gene matches. This CDR3 region has 16 residues. Germline V gene data show CDR1 as MDHEN and CDR2 as SYDVKM. CDR3 sequence (DNA): TGTGCCAGCAGTGGCCCCAGGCGGGAGGTTCGCGGGGGGCAGTACTTC. This sequence encodes CASSGPRREVRGGQYF.

This clonotype was picked up many times. V usage is TRBV12-3 or TRBV12-4 and J usage is TRBJ2-7, with D maybe TRBD1 (5 bases). The CDR3 spans 14 residues. V lost 3 bases to trimming and J lost 0 bases, with 9 bases between them. This CDR3 is CASSFTGNSYEQYF. In DNA form, the CDR3 reads TGTGCCAGCAGTTTTACAGGCAACTCCTACGAGCAGTACTTC.

This clonotype was observed many times. This chain uses TRBV20-1 with TRBJ2-5; TRBD2 agrees at 10 bases. The trim removed 3 bases at V and 6 bases at J, leaving 10 bases unmatched. The CDR3 is 15 amino acids. In germline, CDR1 is DFQATT, CDR2 SNEGSKA (reference sequence). DNA for the CDR3: TGCAGTGCTAGTTGGACCACTAGCGGGACAAAGACCCAGTACTTC. This gives the protein CSASWTTSGTKTQYF.

This clonotype came up a few times. V is TRBV24-1 and J is TRBJ1-1; 7 bases agree with TRBD1. The CDR3 sequence is 14 residues long. Germline V CDR1 and CDR2: KGHDR, SFDVKD. V lost 2 bases to trimming and J lost 6 bases; unmatched junction nucleotides: 5. CDR3 region: CATSDSRGRPEAFF. The CDR3 DNA follows: TGTGCCACCAGTGATTCGAGGGGGCGGCCTGAAGCTTTCTTT.

The rearrangement links TRBV12-3 or TRBV12-4 to TRBJ1-1; TRBD1 aligns across 10 bases. There are 15 residues in the CDR3. V gave up 7 bases and J gave up 1 base; unmatched junction bases: 6. For the CDR3, the DNA is TGTGCCAGCAAGCCGACAGGGGGCACGAACACTGAAGCTTTCTTT. It specifies CASKPTGGTNTEAFF.

The table lists this clonotype with a few counts. This chain links TRBV3-1 with TRBJ1-1; unclear D gene. This CDR3 has 14 amino acids. From germline, CDR1 is LGHDT and CDR2 YNNKEL (reference sequence). The germline V and J ends were trimmed by 4 bases and 7 bases, with 16 bases remaining between them. The CDR3 bases are TGTGCCAGCAGCCTAGAAGGAGGCCCCCATGAAGCTTTCTTT. It translates to CASSLEGGPHEAFF.

In its sample, this clonotype was seen many times. The chain employs TRBV30 and TRBJ1-6, with 7 bases identical to TRBD1. The CDR3 runs to 15 residues. Germline CDR1 reads GTSNPN; CDR2 reads SVGIG (reference sequence). The J segment lost 8 bases and the V segment lost 0 bases, leaving 7 bases of the junction unmatched. The CDR3 sequence: CAWSVLGGGDSPLHF. The CDR3 DNA is TGTGCCTGGAGTGTACTAGGAGGGGGCGATTCACCCCTCCACTTT.

This clonotype was recorded at least ten times. The chain links TRBV20-1 to TRBJ1-1, with a possible D match to TRBD1 (5 bases). V lost 1 base to trimming and J lost 5 bases, with 8 bases between them. The CDR3 length is 12 residues. Germline V gene sequence: CDR1 DFQATT, CDR2 SNEGSKA (reference sequence). The CDR3 bases are TGCAGTGCTAGAGGGGGGAGTACTGAAGCTTTCTTT. As protein: CSARGGSTEAFF.

This clonotype was seen many times. The chain is built from TRBV5-1 and TRBJ1-1; D gene unclear. The CDR3 extends over 15 amino acids. The V end lost 0 bases, the J end lost 0 bases, and 9 bases lay between the germline ends. Looked up from germline, CDR1 is SGHRS and CDR2 is YFSETQ. The CDR3 DNA reads as TGCGCCAGCAGCTTGGCCTCGGCTTTGAACACTGAAGCTTTCTTT. It codes for CASSLASALNTEAFF. Full variable domain (outside the CDR3, taken from reference TRBV5-1 and TRBJ1-1): KAGVTQTPRYLIKTRGQQVTLSCSPISGHRSVSWYQQTPGQGLQFLFEYFSETQRNKGNFPGRFSGRQFSNSRSEMNVSTLELGDSALYLCASSLASALNTEAFFGQGTRLTVV.

The sample holds many counts of this clonotype. The V gene is TRBV3-1, the J gene TRBJ1-1, with D possibly being TRBD1 (5 bases). The V gene lost 5 bases and the J gene lost 4 bases, with 14 bases spanning the gap. Germline CDR1 and CDR2: LGHDT and YNNKEL (reference sequence). The CDR3 totals 14 residues. DNA of the CDR3: TGTGCCAGCAGCTTCGGCAGGGCAGGCACTGAAGCTTTCTTT. It yields the protein CASSFGRAGTEAFF.

There are many counts of this clonotype. The chain recombines TRBV7-9 with TRBJ1-1, with D unresolved. There are 13 residues in the CDR3. Germline lookup yields CDR1 SEHNR and CDR2 FQNEAQ (reference sequence). V was pared by 8 bases and J by 0 bases, with 10 bases between. The CDR3 sequence: CASLGKLNTEAFF. The CDR3 nucleotides are TGTGCCAGCCTCGGGAAGTTGAACACTGAAGCTTTCTTT.

This clonotype showed up many times. The chain recombines TRBV6-2 or TRBV6-3 with TRBJ2-2; D gene ambiguous. This CDR3 is built from 16 residues. Germline V gene data show CDR1 as MNHEY and CDR2 as SVGEGT. V lost 4 bases and J lost 1, with 13 bases in between. The CDR3 region is CASSWSLGVNTGELFF. CDR3 bases: TGTGCCAGCAGTTGGTCCTTGGGTGTGAACACCGGGGAGCTGTTTTTT.

In its sample, this clonotype was seen many times. The chain carries TRBV29-1 and TRBJ2-5; D assignment may be TRBD1 or TRBD2 (6 bases each). This CDR3 region has 12 residues. Germline CDR1 SQVTM, CDR2 ANQGSEA. The CDR3 nucleotides are TGCGCCTCGAAGGAAGGGGGGTCGACCCAGTACTTC. It codes for CASKEGGSTQYF.

This clonotype occurred many times. J is TRBJ2-7 and V is TRBV7-8; D might be TRBD1 (9 bases). CDR1 is SGHVS and CDR2 is FQNEAQ in the germline V gene. V was trimmed by 5 bases and J by 2 bases, leaving 28 bases between them. The CDR3 covers 19 residues. CDR3 coding DNA: TGTGCCAGCAGCCCCCGGGACAGGGTATGGGACGGGAGGGCCTACGAGCAGTACTTC. It translates to CASSPRDRVWDGRAYEQYF.

This clonotype was counted between two and nine times. This sequence joins TRBV6-1 and TRBJ1-1; D uncertain. CDR3 size: 14 residues. Between the trimmed V and J ends, which lost 4 bases and 4 bases, there was a span of 13 bases. CDR1 is MNHNS, CDR2 SASEGT, per germline. The CDR3 protein is CASSVTARGTEAFF. As DNA, the CDR3 is TGTGCCAGCAGTGTTACCGCGCGGGGCACTGAAGCTTTCTTT.

The chain is built from TRBV6-1 and TRBJ2-7; 13 bases are a match to TRBD2. Looked up from germline, CDR1 is MNHNS and CDR2 is SASEGT. The CDR3 runs 15 residues. J lost 6 bases, V lost 5 bases, and 7 bases had no gene match. The CDR3 DNA is TGTGCCAGCAGTCGGGCTACTAGCGGGAGGGCCGAGCAGTACTTC. This codes for CASSRATSGRAEQYF.

As regards this clonotype: A single base separates this from a much larger clone, so it may be a read error. The chain recombines TRBV7-9 with TRBJ2-5, with TRBD2 as a possible D gene (7 bases). The V gene's germline CDR1 is SEHNR and CDR2 FQNEAQ (reference sequence). There are 13 residues in the CDR3. Trimming took off 8 bases at V and 4 bases at J, with 14 bases between the two ends. CDR3 bases: TGTGCCAGCCCCTGGGGGGGCCGAGAGACCCAGTACTTC. This codes for CASPWGGRETQYF.

There are many counts of this clonotype. The genes are TRBV20-1 and TRBJ1-6; D possibly corresponds to TRBD1 (5 bases). The CDR3 loop spans 16 amino acids. Germline V gene sequence: CDR1 DFQATT, CDR2 SNEGSKA (reference sequence). V gave up 0 bases and J gave up 3 bases, with 12 bases separating them. CDR3 in amino acids: CSARDHEGDYNSPLHF. For the CDR3, the DNA is TGCAGTGCTAGAGACCACGAAGGGGACTATAATTCACCCCTCCACTTT.

The table lists this clonotype with many counts. J is TRBJ2-2 and V is TRBV11-2; D possibly corresponds to TRBD2 (6 bases). Germline V lookup: CDR1 SGHAT, CDR2 FQNNGV. The V end lost 7 bases, the J end lost 1 base, and 16 bases lay between the germline ends. This CDR3 has 16 residues. CDR3 region: CASIFRSSGNTGELFF. DNA for the CDR3: TGTGCCAGCATCTTTCGGAGTAGCGGGAACACCGGGGAGCTGTTTTTT.

This clonotype has ten or more counts. J is TRBJ2-7 and V is TRBV7-3; the D gene is possibly TRBD2 (5 bases). This CDR3 is built from 13 residues. CDR1 and CDR2 from the germline V gene are SGHTA and FQGTGA. The germline V and J ends were trimmed by 0 bases and 9 bases, with 12 bases remaining between them. This chain's CDR3 is CASSLTDGGGQYF. In DNA, the CDR3 is TGTGCCAGCAGCTTAACGGACGGAGGTGGGCAGTACTTC.

This clonotype came up many times. The chain couples TRBV6-1 to TRBJ1-5; D is possibly TRBD1 (5 bases). V lost 7 bases to trimming and J lost 4 bases, with 11 bases between them. This CDR3 has 13 amino acids. Germline assignment: CDR1 MNHNS and CDR2 SASEGT. CDR3 bases: TGTGCCAGCACCCAAAAGGGGAATCAGCCCCAGCATTTT. Translating gives CASTQKGNQPQHF.

This chain uses TRBV13 with TRBJ1-1; D is possibly TRBD1 (5 bases). V was shortened by 4 bases and J by 8 bases, with 17 bases between the two germline ends. Germline CDR1 and CDR2: PRHDT and FYEKMQ (reference sequence). The CDR3 loop spans 14 amino acids. DNA of the CDR3: TGTGCCAGCAGCTCCAACCCGATCAGGGAGGAAGCTTTCTTT. Protein product: CASSSNPIREEAFF. The full variable domain, its missing parts supplied by reference TRBV13 and TRBJ1-1, is AAGVIQSPRHLIKEKRETATLKCYPIPRHDTVYWYQQGPGQDPQFLISFYEKMQSDKGSIPDRFSAQQFSDYHSELNMSSLELGDSALYFCASSSNPIREEAFFGQGTRLTVV.